The entry below gives a single TCR beta chain sequence along with its context. The sample comes from a study of blood T cell repertoires in COVID-19. Overall study: PBMCs, B-cell-depleted T cells, or T cells were the source of the cDNA or gDNA that made up the material.

TCRdb keeps only in-frame clones here, not all; method: immunoSEQ multiplex PCR. The sample has more than 200,000 clones; 65% to 85% are singletons. CDR1 is SEHNR and CDR2 is FQNEAQ in the germline V gene (reference sequence). This CDR3 is 17 amino acids long. V was trimmed by 2 bases and J by 8 bases, leaving 24 bases between them. The TCR comes from a man aged 50 to 59 with active or convalescent COVID-19. Sequencing was performed on peripheral blood. This chain connects TRBV7-9 to TRBJ1-2; tentatively, D is TRBD1 (6 bases). CDR3 nucleotide sequence: TGTGCCAGCAGCTTAATGGGGGACCCTACAGGGACCTGGGGCTACACCTTC. Translated, it gives CASSLMGDPTGTWGYTF.